This T cell receptor (beta chain) appears in the sequencing data of a study of identical twins. Study findings and constraints: Carriage of fewer insertions was seen in abundant cord blood beta clonotypes, whereas memory repertoires showed none. Monozygotic twin pairs showed more out-of-frame TCR alpha sharing than models estimated.

In this sample, this clonotype turned up many times. What it binds is unknown. cDNA molecules carried unique molecular identifiers, and template switching added a universal primer site. TCRdb reprocessed the 5' RACE reads via MiXCR and lists one record per CDR3 protein. The data contain hundreds of thousands of distinct CDR3 sequences, 6% to 6.5% of them singletons. V was shortened by 5 bases and J by 4 bases, with 15 bases between the two germline ends. Germline V gives CDR1 SGHRS, CDR2 YFSETQ. The CDR3 is made up of 14 amino acids. The chain carries TRBV5-1 and TRBJ2-5; D might be TRBD2 (5 bases). Sequencing was performed on naive T cells sorted from blood. This TCR was sampled from a man aged 18 to 30 in good health. This CDR3 reads CASREARWGETQYF. The CDR3 region has the DNA TGCGCCAGCAGGGAGGCGCGGTGGGGAGAGACCCAGTACTTC.